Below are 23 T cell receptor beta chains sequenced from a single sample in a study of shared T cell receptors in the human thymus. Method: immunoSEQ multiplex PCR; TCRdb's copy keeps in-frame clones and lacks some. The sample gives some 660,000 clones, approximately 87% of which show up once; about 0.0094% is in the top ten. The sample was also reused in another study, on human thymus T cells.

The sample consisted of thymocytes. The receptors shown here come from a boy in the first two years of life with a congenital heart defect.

In DNA form, the CDR3 reads TGTGCCAGTACCCGGACAGGGGGCGACGAGCAGTACTTC. The encoded protein is CASTRTGGDEQYF. This chain connects TRBV19 to TRBJ2-7; 11 nucleotides line up with TRBD1. The CDR3 has 13 amino acids. Germline-derived CDR1 and CDR2 are LNHDA and SQIVND (reference sequence). With V trimmed by 7 bases and J by 5 bases, 4 bases remained unmatched.

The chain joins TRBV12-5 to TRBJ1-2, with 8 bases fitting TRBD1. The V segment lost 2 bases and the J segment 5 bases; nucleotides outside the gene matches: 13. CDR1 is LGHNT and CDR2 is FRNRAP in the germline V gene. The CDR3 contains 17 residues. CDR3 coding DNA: TGTGCTAGTGGTTTGATGGACAGGGCCGGTAGATTGTATGGCTACACCTTC. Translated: CASGLMDRAGRLYGYTF.

DNA of the CDR3: TGCGCCAGCAGCCACCCCGGGAGTAGCTATGAGCAGTTCTTC. This codes for CASSHPGSSYEQFF. V usage is TRBV4-3 and J usage is TRBJ2-1; possibly TRBD2 for D (6 bases). V lost 3 bases, J lost 8 bases, and 14 bases lay in between. CDR1 is LGHNA, CDR2 YSLEER, per germline. The length of the CDR3 is 14 residues.

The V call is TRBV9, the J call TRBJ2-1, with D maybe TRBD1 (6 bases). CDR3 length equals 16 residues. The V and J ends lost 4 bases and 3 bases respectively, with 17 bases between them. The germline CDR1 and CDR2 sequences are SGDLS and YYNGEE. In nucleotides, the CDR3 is TGTGCCAGCAGCTTCCAGGGCGAGGGGGACTACAATGAGCAGTTCTTC. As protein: CASSFQGEGDYNEQFF.

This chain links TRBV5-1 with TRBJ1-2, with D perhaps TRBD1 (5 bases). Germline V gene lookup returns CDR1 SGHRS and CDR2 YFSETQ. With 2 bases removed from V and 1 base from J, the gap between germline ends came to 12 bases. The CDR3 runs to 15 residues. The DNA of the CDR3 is TGCGCCAGCAGCTTCGCCCATAGGGGTAACTATGGCTACACCTTC. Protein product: CASSFAHRGNYGYTF.

In nucleotides, the CDR3 is TGTGCCAGCGCTAAGACGGGGCTAGCGGTTAACACCGGGGAGCTGTTTTTT. Translated, it gives CASAKTGLAVNTGELFF. The chain uses TRBV9 and TRBJ2-2; TRBD2 agrees at 7 bases. V lost 7 bases, J lost 2 bases, and 14 bases stayed unmatched. This CDR3 is built from 17 residues. Germline loops: CDR1 SGDLS, CDR2 YYNGEE.

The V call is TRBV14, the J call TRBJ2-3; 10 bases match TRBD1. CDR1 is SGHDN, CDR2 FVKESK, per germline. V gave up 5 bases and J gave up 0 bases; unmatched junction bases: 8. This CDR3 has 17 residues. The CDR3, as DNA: TGTGCCAGCAGCGTACGACAGGGGGCGGAGAGCACAGATACGCAGTATTTT. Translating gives CASSVRQGAESTDTQYF. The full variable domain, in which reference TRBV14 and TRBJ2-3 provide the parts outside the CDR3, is EAGVTQFPSHSVIEKGQTVTLRCDPISGHDNLYWYRRVMGKEIKFLLHFVKESKQDESGMPNNRFLAERTGGTYSTLKVQPAELEDSGVYFCASSVRQGAESTDTQYFGPGTRLTVL.

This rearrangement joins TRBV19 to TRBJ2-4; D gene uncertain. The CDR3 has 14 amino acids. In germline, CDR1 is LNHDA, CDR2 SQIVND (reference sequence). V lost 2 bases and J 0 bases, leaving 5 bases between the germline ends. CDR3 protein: CASSINLAKNIQYF. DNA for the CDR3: TGTGCCAGTAGTATAAATCTAGCCAAAAACATTCAGTACTTC.

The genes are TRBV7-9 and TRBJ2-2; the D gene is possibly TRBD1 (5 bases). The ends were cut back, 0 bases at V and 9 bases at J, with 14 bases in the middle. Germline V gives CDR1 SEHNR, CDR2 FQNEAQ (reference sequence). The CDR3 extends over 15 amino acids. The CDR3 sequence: CASSLAGVVDRELFF. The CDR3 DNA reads TGTGCCAGCAGCTTAGCAGGGGTTGTGGACAGGGAGCTGTTTTTT.

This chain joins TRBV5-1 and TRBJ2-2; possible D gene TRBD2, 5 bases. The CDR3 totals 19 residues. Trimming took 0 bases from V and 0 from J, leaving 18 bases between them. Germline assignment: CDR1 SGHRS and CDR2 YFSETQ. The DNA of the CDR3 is TGCGCCAGCAGCTTGGAGGAGCGGCACCCGAAGACGAACACCGGGGAGCTGTTTTTT. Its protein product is CASSLEERHPKTNTGELFF. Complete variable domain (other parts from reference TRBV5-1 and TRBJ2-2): KAGVTQTPRYLIKTRGQQVTLSCSPISGHRSVSWYQQTPGQGLQFLFEYFSETQRNKGNFPGRFSGRQFSNSRSEMNVSTLELGDSALYLCASSLEERHPKTNTGELFFGEGSRLTVL.

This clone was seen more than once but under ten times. The CDR3 protein is CASGLPRGSGNTIYF. In DNA form, the CDR3 reads TGTGCTAGTGGTTTGCCACGGGGGTCTGGAAACACCATATATTTT. The J gene is TRBJ1-3, the V gene TRBV12-5, with D possibly TRBD1 on 5 matching bases. CDR3 size: 15 residues. Germline loops: CDR1 LGHNT, CDR2 FRNRAP. Trimming removed 2 bases at V and 1 base at J, with 9 bases between.

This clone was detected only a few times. The CDR3 loop reads CASSPLRGTSGRNTGELFF. DNA for the CDR3: TGTGCCAGCAGTCCCCTACGCGGGACTAGCGGGAGGAACACCGGGGAGCTGTTTTTT. This sequence joins TRBV28 and TRBJ2-2, with 14 bases lining up with TRBD2. From germline, CDR1 is MDHEN and CDR2 SYDVKM. The V and J ends lost 5 bases and 1 base, in that order; junction bases with no gene match: 9. The CDR3 consists of 19 residues.

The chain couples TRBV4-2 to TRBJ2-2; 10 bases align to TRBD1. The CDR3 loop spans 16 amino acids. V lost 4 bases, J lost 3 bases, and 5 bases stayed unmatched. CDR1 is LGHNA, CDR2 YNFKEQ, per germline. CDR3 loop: CASSLAGTGDTGELFF. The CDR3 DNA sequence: TGTGCCAGCAGCCTGGCCGGGACAGGGGACACCGGGGAGCTGTTTTTT.

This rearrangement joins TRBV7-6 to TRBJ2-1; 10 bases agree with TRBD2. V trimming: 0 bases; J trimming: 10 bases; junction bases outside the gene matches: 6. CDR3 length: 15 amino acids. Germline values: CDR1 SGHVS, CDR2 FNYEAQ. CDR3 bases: TGTGCCAGCAGCTTAGCCCCGGGACTAGCGAGCGAGCAGTTCTTC. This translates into CASSLAPGLASEQFF.

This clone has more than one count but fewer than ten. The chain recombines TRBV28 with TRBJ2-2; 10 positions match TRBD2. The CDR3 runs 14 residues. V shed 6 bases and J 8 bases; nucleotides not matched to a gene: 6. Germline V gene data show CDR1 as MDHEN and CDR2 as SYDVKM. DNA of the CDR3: TGTGCCAGCAGGGAAATAGCGGGAGGAGGGGAGCTGTTTTTT. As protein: CASREIAGGGELFF.

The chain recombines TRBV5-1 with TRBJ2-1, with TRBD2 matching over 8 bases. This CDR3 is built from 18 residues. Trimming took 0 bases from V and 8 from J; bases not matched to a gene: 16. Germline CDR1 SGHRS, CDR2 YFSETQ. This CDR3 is CASSLDGPDGRAGDEQFF. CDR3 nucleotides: TGCGCCAGCAGCTTGGATGGGCCGGACGGGAGGGCCGGAGATGAGCAGTTCTTC.

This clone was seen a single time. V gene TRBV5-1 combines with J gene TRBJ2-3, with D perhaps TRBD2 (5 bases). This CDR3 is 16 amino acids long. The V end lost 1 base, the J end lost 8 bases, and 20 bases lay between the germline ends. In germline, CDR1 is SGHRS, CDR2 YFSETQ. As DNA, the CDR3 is TGCGCCAGCAGCTTGTCTGAACACCGGAGGCCAGTTACGCAGTATTTT. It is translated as CASSLSEHRRPVTQYF.

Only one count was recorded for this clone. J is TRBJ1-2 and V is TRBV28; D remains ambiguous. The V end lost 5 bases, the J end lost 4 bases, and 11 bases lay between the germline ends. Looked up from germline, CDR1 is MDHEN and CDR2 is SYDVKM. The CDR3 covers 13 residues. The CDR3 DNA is TGTGCCAGCAGTCCTCGGTCCCTCTATGGCTACACCTTC. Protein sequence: CASSPRSLYGYTF.

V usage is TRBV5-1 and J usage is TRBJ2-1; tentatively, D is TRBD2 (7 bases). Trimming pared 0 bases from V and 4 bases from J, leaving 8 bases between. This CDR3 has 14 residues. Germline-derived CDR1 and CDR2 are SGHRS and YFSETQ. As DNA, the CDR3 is TGCGCCAGCAGCTTGGAGGGGGGGTACAATGAGCAGTTCTTC. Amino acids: CASSLEGGYNEQFF.

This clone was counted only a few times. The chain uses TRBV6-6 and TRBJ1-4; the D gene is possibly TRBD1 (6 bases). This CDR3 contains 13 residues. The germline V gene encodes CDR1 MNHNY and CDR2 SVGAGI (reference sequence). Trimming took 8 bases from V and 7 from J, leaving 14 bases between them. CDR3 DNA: TGTGCCAGCGTAGGTGCAGGGGCTGAAAAACTGTTTTTT. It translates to CASVGAGAEKLFF.

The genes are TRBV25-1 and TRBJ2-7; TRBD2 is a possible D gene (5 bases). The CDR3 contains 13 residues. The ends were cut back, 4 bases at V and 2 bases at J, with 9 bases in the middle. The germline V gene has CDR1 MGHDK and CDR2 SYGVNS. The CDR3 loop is CASSGTGTYEQYF. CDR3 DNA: TGTGCCAGCAGTGGTACGGGAACCTACGAGCAGTACTTC.

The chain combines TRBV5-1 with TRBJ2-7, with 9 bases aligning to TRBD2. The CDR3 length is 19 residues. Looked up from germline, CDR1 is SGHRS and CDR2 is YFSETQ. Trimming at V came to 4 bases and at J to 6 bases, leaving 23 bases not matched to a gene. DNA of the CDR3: TGCGCCAGCAGCCGAGGTTTGGCGGGAGGGATTCTACACCCATCCGAGCAGTACTTC. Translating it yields CASSRGLAGGILHPSEQYF.

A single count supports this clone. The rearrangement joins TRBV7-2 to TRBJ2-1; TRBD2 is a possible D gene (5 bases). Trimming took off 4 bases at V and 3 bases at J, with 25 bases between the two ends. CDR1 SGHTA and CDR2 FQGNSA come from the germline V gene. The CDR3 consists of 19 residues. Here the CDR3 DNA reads TGTGCCAGCAGCTCATATCTAGCCCGCAGCCTATCATTCTACAATGAGCAGTTCTTC. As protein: CASSSYLARSLSFYNEQFF.